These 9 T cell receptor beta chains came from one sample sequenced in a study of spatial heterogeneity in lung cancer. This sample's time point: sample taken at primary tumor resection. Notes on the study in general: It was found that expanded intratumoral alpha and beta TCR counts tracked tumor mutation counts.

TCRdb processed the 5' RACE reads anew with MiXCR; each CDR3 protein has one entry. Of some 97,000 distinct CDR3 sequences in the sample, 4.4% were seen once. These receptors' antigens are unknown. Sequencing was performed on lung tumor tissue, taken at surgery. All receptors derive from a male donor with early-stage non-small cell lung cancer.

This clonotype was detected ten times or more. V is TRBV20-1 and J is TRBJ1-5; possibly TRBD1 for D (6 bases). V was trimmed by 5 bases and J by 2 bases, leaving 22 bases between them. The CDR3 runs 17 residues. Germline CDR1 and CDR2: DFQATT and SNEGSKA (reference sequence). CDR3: CSAPFAGALIGNQPQHF. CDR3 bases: TGCAGTGCTCCGTTCGCGGGGGCGCTTATTGGCAATCAGCCCCAGCATTTT.

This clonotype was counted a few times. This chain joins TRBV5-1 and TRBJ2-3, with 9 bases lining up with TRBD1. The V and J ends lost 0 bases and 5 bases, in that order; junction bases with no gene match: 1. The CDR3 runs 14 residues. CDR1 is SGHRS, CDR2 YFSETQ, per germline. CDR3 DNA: TGCGCCAGCAGCTTGGGACAGGGGGGAGATACGCAGTATTTT. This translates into CASSLGQGGDTQYF.

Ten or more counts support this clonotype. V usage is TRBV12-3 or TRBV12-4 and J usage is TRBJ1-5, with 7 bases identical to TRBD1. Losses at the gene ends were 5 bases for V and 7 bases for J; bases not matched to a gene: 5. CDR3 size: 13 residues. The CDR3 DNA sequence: TGTGCCAGCAGTGCAGGGGGAGGACAGCCCCAGCATTTT. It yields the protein CASSAGGGQPQHF.

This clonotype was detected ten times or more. The CDR3 protein is CASSLSGWTYEQYF. In DNA, the CDR3 is TGTGCCAGCAGTTTAAGTGGATGGACCTACGAGCAGTACTTC. The rearrangement links TRBV27 to TRBJ2-7, with D unresolved. The length of the CDR3 is 14 residues. Germline values: CDR1 MNHEY, CDR2 SMNVEV (reference sequence). V was shortened by 2 bases and J by 2 bases, with 10 bases between the two germline ends.

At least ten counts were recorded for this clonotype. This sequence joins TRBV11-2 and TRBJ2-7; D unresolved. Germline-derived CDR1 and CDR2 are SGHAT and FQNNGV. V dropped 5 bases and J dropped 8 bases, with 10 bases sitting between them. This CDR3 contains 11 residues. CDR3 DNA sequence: TGTGCCAGCAGCCCCTCGATCCAGCAGTACTTC. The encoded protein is CASSPSIQQYF.

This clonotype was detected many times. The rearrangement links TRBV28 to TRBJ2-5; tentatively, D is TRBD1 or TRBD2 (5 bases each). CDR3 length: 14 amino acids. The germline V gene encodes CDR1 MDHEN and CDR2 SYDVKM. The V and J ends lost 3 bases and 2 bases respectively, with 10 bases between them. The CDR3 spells CASSFGASQETQYF. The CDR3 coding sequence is TGTGCCAGCAGTTTCGGGGCGTCACAAGAGACCCAGTACTTC.

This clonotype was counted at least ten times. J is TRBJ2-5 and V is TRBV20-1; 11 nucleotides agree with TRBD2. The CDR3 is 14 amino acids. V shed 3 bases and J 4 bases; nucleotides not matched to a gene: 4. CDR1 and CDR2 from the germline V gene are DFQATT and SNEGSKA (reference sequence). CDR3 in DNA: TGCAGTGCTAGCCCACTAGCGGGAGTAGAGACCCAGTACTTC. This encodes CSASPLAGVETQYF.

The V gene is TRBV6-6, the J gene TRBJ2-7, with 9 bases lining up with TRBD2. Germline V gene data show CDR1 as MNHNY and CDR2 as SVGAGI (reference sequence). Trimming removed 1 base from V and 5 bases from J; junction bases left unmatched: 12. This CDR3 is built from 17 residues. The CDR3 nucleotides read TGTGCCAGCAGTTACTGGCTAGCGGGAACCAGTGCGAACGAGCAGTACTTC. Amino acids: CASSYWLAGTSANEQYF.

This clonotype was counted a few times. The CDR3 sequence is CATSRDPGVESPLHF. The CDR3 DNA reads TGTGCCACCAGCAGAGATCCAGGGGTTGAGTCACCCCTCCACTTT. The chain has TRBV15 and TRBJ1-6; tentative D call: TRBD1 (6 bases). The CDR3 extends over 15 amino acids. The ends were cut back, 0 bases at V and 10 bases at J, with 13 bases in the middle. The germline gives CDR1 LNHNV, CDR2 YYDKDF (reference sequence).